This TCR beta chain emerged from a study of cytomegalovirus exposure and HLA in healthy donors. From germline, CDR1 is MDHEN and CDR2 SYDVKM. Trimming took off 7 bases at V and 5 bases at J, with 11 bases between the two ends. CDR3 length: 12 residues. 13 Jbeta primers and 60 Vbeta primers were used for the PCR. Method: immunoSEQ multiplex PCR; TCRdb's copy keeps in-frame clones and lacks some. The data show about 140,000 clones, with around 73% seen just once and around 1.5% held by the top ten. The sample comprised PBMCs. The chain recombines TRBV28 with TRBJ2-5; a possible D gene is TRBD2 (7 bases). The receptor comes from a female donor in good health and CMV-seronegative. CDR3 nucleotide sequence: TGTGCCAGCAAGGGGGGGTGGGAGACCCAGTACTTC. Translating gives CASKGGWETQYF.